The clone carrying this TCR beta chain was observed a single time. As yet, its antigen is unknown. The source of the sample is a study of cytomegalovirus exposure and HLA in healthy donors. Study-level findings and limits: HLA-A and HLA-B allele assignments for most subjects were reportedly predicted accurately using TCR beta sequences. An Asian-associated ancestry cluster reportedly showed fewer N-insertions than the roughly 600-donor mean in a later analysis. CMV serostatus alone was available as immune exposure information.

PCR was performed using 60 Vbeta and 13 Jbeta primers. TCRdb keeps only in-frame clones here, not all; method: immunoSEQ multiplex PCR. In the table there are 100,000 to 150,000 clones, under 90% of which are singletons. The germline CDR1 and CDR2 sequences are MNHEY and SMNVEV (reference sequence). The V and J ends lost 7 bases and 10 bases, in that order; junction bases with no gene match: 5. The CDR3 has 13 residues. The sequenced sample was PBMCs. The chain couples TRBV27 to TRBJ1-6; 9 bases align to TRBD1. This clonotype originated in a man younger than 30 in good health and CMV-seronegative. CDR3: CASTSTGGSPLHF. The CDR3 coding sequence is TGTGCCAGCACTTCGACAGGGGGGTCACCCCTCCACTTT.